This TCR beta chain appears in the sequencing data of a study of blood T cell repertoires in COVID-19. Generated by immunoSEQ multiplex PCR, the TCRdb table keeps only in-frame clones and is missing some. The sample holds under 150,000 clones; around 80% are singletons and the top ten take 1.5% to 2%. This clone was detected a few times. Within the sample, other DNA sequences also encode this same CDR3. Germline CDR1 SGHNT, CDR2 YYREEE (reference sequence). The CDR3 has 14 amino acids. The V end was cut by 0 bases, the J end by 1 base, with 7 bases between. This sequence joins TRBV5-4 and TRBJ1-1, with D perhaps matching TRBD1 (6 bases). This receptor was obtained from a man aged 65 to 85 with acute or convalescent COVID-19. Material: peripheral blood. The chain's CDR3 is CASSLAQGNTEAFF. As DNA, the CDR3 is TGTGCCAGCAGCTTGGCACAGGGGAACACTGAAGCTTTCTTT.